The 7 T cell receptor beta chains below all came from one sample that was sequenced in a study of blood T cell repertoires in COVID-19. Measured with immunoSEQ multiplex PCR; TCRdb has only the in-frame clones, and not every one. The table lists a few hundred thousand clones, 92% of them singletons, with approximately 17% in the top ten. Sequencing input: PBMCs or T cells enriched from blood (not recorded which). The receptors originated from a woman aged 25 to 39 who had recovered from COVID-19.

The chain uses TRBV15 and TRBJ2-7; unclear D gene. CDR1 is LNHNV, CDR2 YYDKDF, per germline (reference sequence). The CDR3 runs to 14 residues. The V gene lost 5 bases and the J gene lost 0 bases, with 11 bases spanning the gap. The CDR3 is CATSETIFSYEQYF. The DNA for the CDR3 is TGTGCCACCAGCGAAACTATTTTCTCCTACGAGCAGTACTTC. Looking up the rest from reference TRBV15 and TRBJ2-7 gives the full variable domain: DAMVIQNPRYQVTQFGKPVTLSCSQTLNHNVMYWYQQKSSQAPKLLFHYYDKDFNNEADTPDNFQSRRPNTSFCFLDIRSPGLGDTAMYLCATSETIFSYEQYFGPGTRLTVT.

V gene TRBV2 combines with J gene TRBJ2-6; weak D call: TRBD1 (5 bases). Per the germline V gene, CDR1 is SNHLY and CDR2 is FYNNEI. This CDR3 has 15 amino acids. The V end was cut by 5 bases, the J end by 2 bases, with 10 bases between. The CDR3 protein is CASSPQGTGANVLTF. In DNA form, the CDR3 reads TGTGCCAGCAGTCCGCAGGGTACTGGGGCCAACGTCCTGACTTTC.

The V call is TRBV4-1, the J call TRBJ2-7, with 7 bases lining up with TRBD1. Per germline, CDR1 MGHRA and CDR2 YSYEKL. V was clipped by 0 bases and J by 4 bases; unmatched bases: 9. The CDR3 consists of 16 residues. CDR3 DNA sequence: TGCGCCAGCAGCCAAGATCAGGGGGAGAAAGGGTACGAGCAGTACTTC. It codes for CASSQDQGEKGYEQYF.

The V and J genes are TRBV2 and TRBJ2-5, with a possible D match to TRBD1 (5 bases). Trimming stripped 8 bases from V and 5 bases from J, with 12 bases between. Germline lookup yields CDR1 SNHLY and CDR2 FYNNEI. The CDR3 totals 12 residues. CDR3 DNA sequence: TGTGCCAGCCAGGGTGATGGGGAGACCCAGTACTTC. Its translation is CASQGDGETQYF.

CDR3 in amino acids: CASSIGGQTRGAFF. The CDR3 nucleotides read TGTGCCAGTAGTATAGGGGGACAGACGCGGGGAGCTTTCTTT. This chain links TRBV19 with TRBJ1-1; 7 bases are a match to TRBD1. From germline, CDR1 is LNHDA and CDR2 SQIVND (reference sequence). The CDR3 length is 14 residues. Trimming took 1 base from V and 10 from J; bases not matched to a gene: 9.

The V gene is TRBV7-2, the J gene TRBJ2-3, with TRBD2 as a possible D gene (6 bases). Looked up from germline, CDR1 is SGHTA and CDR2 is FQGNSA. With 5 bases removed from V and 2 bases from J, the gap between germline ends came to 11 bases. The CDR3 spans 14 residues. In DNA, the CDR3 is TGTGCCAGCAGCCAACGGGGGTTCACAGATACGCAGTATTTT. Protein sequence: CASSQRGFTDTQYF.

V gene TRBV9 combines with J gene TRBJ1-5; a weak D match, TRBD1 (5 bases). CDR1 SGDLS and CDR2 YYNGEE come from the germline V gene. Trimming took off 3 bases at V and 2 bases at J, with 18 bases between the two ends. This CDR3 spans 17 amino acids. This CDR3 reads CASSEHPGGVGNQPQHF. The CDR3 DNA follows: TGTGCCAGCAGCGAACATCCCGGAGGGGTCGGCAATCAGCCCCAGCATTTT.